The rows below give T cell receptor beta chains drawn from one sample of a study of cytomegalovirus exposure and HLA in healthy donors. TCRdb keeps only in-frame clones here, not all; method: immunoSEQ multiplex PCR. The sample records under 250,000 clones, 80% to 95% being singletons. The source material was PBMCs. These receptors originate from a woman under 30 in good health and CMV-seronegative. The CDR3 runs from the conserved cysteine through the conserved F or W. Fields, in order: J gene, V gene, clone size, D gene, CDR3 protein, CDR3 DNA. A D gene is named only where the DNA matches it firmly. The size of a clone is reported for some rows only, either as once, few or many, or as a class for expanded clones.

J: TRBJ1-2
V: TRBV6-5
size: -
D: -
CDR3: CASSPRGVIHYGYTF
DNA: TGTGCCAGCAGTCCACGGGGGGTCATACACTATGGCTACACCTTC

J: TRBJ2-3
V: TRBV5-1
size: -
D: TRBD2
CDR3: CASSSLAGGDTQYF
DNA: TGCGCCAGCAGCTCTTTAGCGGGAGGAGATACGCAGTATTTT

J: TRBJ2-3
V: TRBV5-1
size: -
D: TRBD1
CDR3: CASSPRPGQGTDTQYF
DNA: TGCGCCAGCAGCCCCCGCCCGGGACAGGGAACAGATACGCAGTATTTT

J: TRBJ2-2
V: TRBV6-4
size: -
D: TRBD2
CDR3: CASSAHSGANTGELFF
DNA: TGTGCCAGCAGTGCCCATAGCGGGGCGAACACCGGGGAGCTGTTTTTT

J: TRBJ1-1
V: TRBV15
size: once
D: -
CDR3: CATSRDRVPEAFF
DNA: TGTGCCACCAGCAGAGATCGGGTCCCTGAAGCTTTCTTT

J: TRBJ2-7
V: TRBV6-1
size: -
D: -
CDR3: CASSDSHSGEQYF
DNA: TGTGCCAGCAGTGACTCACACAGCGGCGAGCAGTACTTC

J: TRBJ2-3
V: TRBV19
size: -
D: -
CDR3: CASSIGTDTDTQYF
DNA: TGTGCCAGTAGTATAGGGACTGACACAGATACGCAGTATTTT

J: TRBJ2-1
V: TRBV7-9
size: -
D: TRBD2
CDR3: CASSLDGGSRNEQFF
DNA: TGTGCCAGCAGCTTAGATGGCGGGAGTCGCAATGAGCAGTTCTTC

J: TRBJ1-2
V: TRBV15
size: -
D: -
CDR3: CATSRELDYGYTF
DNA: TGTGCCACCAGCAGGGAGCTAGACTATGGCTACACCTTC

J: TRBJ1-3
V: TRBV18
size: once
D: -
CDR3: CASSPGQNGNTIYF
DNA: TGTGCCAGCTCACCAGGGCAAAACGGAAACACCATATATTTT

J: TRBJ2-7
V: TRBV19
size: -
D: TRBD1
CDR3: CASSIDFDRDYEQYF
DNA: TGTGCCAGTAGTATAGATTTCGACAGGGACTACGAGCAGTACTTC

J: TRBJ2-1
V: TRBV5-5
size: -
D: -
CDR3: CASSFQQGGSYNEQFF
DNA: TGTGCCAGCAGCTTCCAGCAGGGCGGCTCCTACAATGAGCAGTTCTTC

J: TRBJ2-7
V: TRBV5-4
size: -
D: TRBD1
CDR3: CASSRTGDELYF
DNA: TGTGCCAGCAGTCGGACAGGGGACGAGCTGTACTTC

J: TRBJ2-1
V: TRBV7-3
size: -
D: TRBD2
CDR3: CASSSTSGSGNEQFF
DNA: TGTGCCAGCAGCTCGACTAGCGGGAGCGGGAATGAGCAGTTCTTC

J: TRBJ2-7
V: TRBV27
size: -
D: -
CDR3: CASSPGNSYEQYF
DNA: TGTGCCAGCAGCCCGGGGAACTCCTACGAGCAGTACTTC

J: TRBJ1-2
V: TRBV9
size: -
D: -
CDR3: CASSVEGGYGGYTF
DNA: TGTGCCAGCAGCGTAGAGGGGGGGTACGGTGGCTACACCTTC

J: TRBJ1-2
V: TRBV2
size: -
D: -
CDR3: CASSEAPGGGGYTF
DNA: TGTGCCAGCAGTGAAGCGCCTGGGGGGGGTGGCTACACCTTC

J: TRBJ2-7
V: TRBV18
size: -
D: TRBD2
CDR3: CASSPEPSGRYEQYF
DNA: TGTGCCAGCTCACCAGAACCTAGCGGGAGATACGAGCAGTACTTC

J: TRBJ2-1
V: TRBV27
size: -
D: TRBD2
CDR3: CASSLAGVRNEQFF
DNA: TGTGCCAGCAGTCTAGCGGGAGTTCGAAATGAGCAGTTCTTC

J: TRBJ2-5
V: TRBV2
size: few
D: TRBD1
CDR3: CATTGTQVQETQYF
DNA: TGTGCCACGACAGGGACCCAAGTACAAGAGACCCAGTACTTC

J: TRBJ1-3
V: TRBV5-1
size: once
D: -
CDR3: CASSLNRWESGNTIYF
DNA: TGCGCCAGCAGCTTGAACAGATGGGAGTCTGGAAACACCATATATTTT

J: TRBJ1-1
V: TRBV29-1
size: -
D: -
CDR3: CSAVPGSRWGNTEAFF
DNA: TGCAGCGCTGTACCGGGCAGTAGGTGGGGCAACACTGAAGCTTTCTTT

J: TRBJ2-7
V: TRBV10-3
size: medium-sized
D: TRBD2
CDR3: CAIRRGTSGAYEQYF
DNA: TGTGCCATCAGGCGGGGGACTAGCGGGGCCTACGAGCAGTACTTC

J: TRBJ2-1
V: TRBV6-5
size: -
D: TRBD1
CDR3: CASSRQGQQFF
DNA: TGTGCCAGCAGTCGACAGGGACAGCAGTTCTTC

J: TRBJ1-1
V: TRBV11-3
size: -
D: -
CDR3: CASSPSRGSTEAFF
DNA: TGTGCCAGCAGCCCATCCAGGGGTAGCACTGAAGCTTTCTTT

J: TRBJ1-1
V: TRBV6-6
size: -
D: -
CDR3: CASSYGSLSGAEAFF
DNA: TGTGCCAGCAGTTACGGGAGCCTCTCTGGGGCTGAAGCTTTCTTT

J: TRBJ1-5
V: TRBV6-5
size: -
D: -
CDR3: CASRPGVNLQPQHF
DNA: TGTGCCAGCAGACCAGGGGTGAATCTACAGCCCCAGCATTTT

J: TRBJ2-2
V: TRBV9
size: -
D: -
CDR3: CASSVGGNPGELFF
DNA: TGTGCCAGCAGCGTCGGCGGGAACCCCGGGGAGCTGTTTTTT

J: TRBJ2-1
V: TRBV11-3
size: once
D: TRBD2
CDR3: CASSSGRLAGAWEQFF
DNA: TGTGCCAGCAGCTCAGGAAGACTAGCGGGAGCTTGGGAGCAGTTCTTC

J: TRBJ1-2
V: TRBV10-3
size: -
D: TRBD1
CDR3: CAMRQGASANYGYTF
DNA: TGTGCCATGAGACAGGGGGCGTCAGCTAACTATGGCTACACCTTC

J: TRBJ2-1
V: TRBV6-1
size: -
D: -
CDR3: CASSPKLGEQFF
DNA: TGTGCCAGCAGCCCAAAACTAGGGGAGCAGTTCTTC